This record looks at one T cell receptor beta chain sequence and its context. Its antigen is unidentified. This sample stems from a study of T cell responses to AZD1222 COVID-19 vaccine. The study's findings and limits: Females outnumbered males among donors, who were mostly white British; clonal diversity was possibly underestimated. The reported proportion of spike-specific TCRs targeting unmutated variant regions was nearly half. Spike-specific TCR breadth and depth both grew after two AZD1222 doses. Seropositivity was recorded at baseline in only a handful of AZD1222 recipients.

TCRdb keeps only in-frame clones here, not all; method: immunoSEQ multiplex PCR. The table includes 65,000 to 80,000 clones, roughly four fifths detected once. Germline CDR1 is SGHTA and CDR2 is FQGNSA. V gave up 6 bases and J gave up 4 bases, with 18 bases separating them. CDR3 length equals 15 residues. Material: peripheral blood, obtained 28 days after the second AZD1222 dose. This receptor was obtained from an adult who received the AZD1222 COVID-19 vaccine. The genes are TRBV7-2 and TRBJ1-1; possibly TRBD1 for D (5 bases). CDR3 in amino acids: CASSLGSGGSTEAFF. The CDR3 DNA sequence: TGTGCCAGCAGTCTAGGTTCGGGGGGGAGCACTGAAGCTTTCTTT.